Presented here are 3 T cell receptor beta chains from one specimen sequenced in a study of blood T cells in healthy people across ages. Through a sample-barcoded 5' primer and a J-beta primer mix, a second PCR was run for roughly 6 to 11 cycles. TCRdb independently ran MiXCR on the 5' RACE reads; one entry per CDR3 protein. The sample has about 930,000 distinct CDR3 sequences; almost 30% are singletons. These data were also filed under a second study, of T cells of mothers and their children.

Sequencing was done on a sample of blood. These receptors came from a woman aged 40 to 50 in good health.

This clonotype was detected many times. V usage is TRBV4-1 and J usage is TRBJ2-7; D may correspond to TRBD1 or TRBD2 (7 bases each). Looked up from germline, CDR1 is MGHRA and CDR2 is YSYEKL. The CDR3 contains 16 residues. V dropped 0 bases and J dropped 4 bases, with 16 bases sitting between them. The CDR3 loop reads CASSQDGRRGGYEQYF. CDR3 DNA: TGCGCCAGCAGCCAAGATGGTCGCAGGGGGGGTTACGAGCAGTACTTC.

The sample holds a few counts of this clonotype. The chain links TRBV9 to TRBJ2-3, with D perhaps matching TRBD1 (5 bases). The CDR3 contains 16 residues. Trimming took 0 bases from V and 1 from J, leaving 12 bases between them. The germline V gene has CDR1 SGDLS and CDR2 YYNGEE. This CDR3 is CASSVGNGAGTDTQYF. The CDR3, as DNA: TGTGCCAGCAGCGTAGGGAATGGGGCCGGCACAGATACGCAGTATTTT.

The gene calls are TRBV4-3 and TRBJ2-3; TRBD2 is a possible D gene (6 bases). The V end was cut by 0 bases, the J end by 0 bases, with 19 bases between. The CDR3 spans 19 residues. CDR1 and CDR2 from the germline V gene are LGHNA and YSLEER. CDR3 residues: CASSQDLSMNGGSTDTQYF. The CDR3 DNA sequence: TGCGCCAGCAGCCAAGATCTCAGTATGAACGGGGGAAGCACAGATACGCAGTATTTT.